Listed below are T cell receptor beta chains from one sample, sequenced in a study of blood T cells in healthy people across ages. One entry per CDR3 protein results from TCRdb running MiXCR on the 5' RACE reads. In the table there are about 730,000 distinct CDR3 sequences, roughly 41% of which are singletons. Material: blood. The receptors come from a woman aged 55-69 years in good health. Each CDR3 is given with its conserved first and last residue. Fields, in order: V gene, J gene, D gene, clone size, CDR3 protein, CDR3 DNA. A D gene is named only where the DNA matches it firmly. Size tells how often a clone was seen (once, few, many) or the class of an expanded clone, and some rows leave it out.

>TRBV20-1|TRBJ1-5|.|few
CSARVSNQPQHF
TGCAGTGCTAGAGTCAGCAATCAGCCCCAGCATTTT
>TRBV27|TRBJ1-2|.|few
CASSLSGIGYGYTF
TGTGCCAGCAGTTTATCAGGGATCGGCTATGGCTACACCTTC
>TRBV5-1|TRBJ1-2|.|few
CASSLNRDTANYGYTF
TGCGCCAGCAGCTTGAACCGGGACACCGCTAACTATGGCTACACCTTC
>TRBV14|TRBJ2-2|.|few
CASSSGGGTGELFF
TGTGCCAGCAGTTCTGGGGGAGGAACCGGGGAGCTGTTTTTT
>TRBV11-2|TRBJ2-5|TRBD1|.
CASSLGSRTGTGETQYF
TGTGCCAGCAGCTTAGGGTCCCGGACAGGGACAGGAGAGACCCAGTACTTC
>TRBV20-1|TRBJ2-3|TRBD2|many
CSVAQDYSGYDVGTQYF
TGCAGTGTCGCCCAGGACTATAGCGGGTATGATGTGGGAACGCAGTATTTT
>TRBV29-1|TRBJ2-3|TRBD2|.
CSVEGQAGSDTQYF
TGCAGCGTTGAGGGTCAAGCGGGAAGCGATACGCAGTATTTT
>TRBV18|TRBJ2-5|.|.
CASSPGADGETQYF
TGTGCCAGCTCACCAGGGGCCGACGGCGAGACCCAGTACTTC
>TRBV7-2|TRBJ1-2|.|.
CASSIDPGSYGYTF
TGTGCCAGCAGCATCGACCCGGGGAGCTATGGCTACACCTTC
>TRBV2|TRBJ2-1|.|.
CASSVLFESREQFF
TGTGCCAGCAGTGTCCTCTTCGAAAGCAGGGAGCAGTTCTTC
>TRBV18|TRBJ2-5|.|.
CASSARDQETQYF
TGTGCCAGCTCCGCTCGGGACCAAGAGACCCAGTACTTC
>TRBV14|TRBJ2-3|TRBD2|.
CASSARAGESTDTQYF
TGTGCCAGCAGTGCCCGGGCGGGAGAGAGCACAGATACGCAGTATTTT
>TRBV6-1|TRBJ2-1|TRBD1|few
CASSQRTGVGLEQFF
TGTGCCAGCAGTCAGCGGACAGGGGTCGGGCTTGAGCAGTTCTTC
>TRBV7-3|TRBJ2-1|TRBD2|many
CASSPGTSGYNEQFF
TGTGCCAGCAGCCCCGGGACTAGCGGATACAATGAGCAGTTCTTC
>TRBV29-1|TRBJ2-7|.|.
CSVEEARTSAEQYF
TGCAGCGTTGAAGAGGCACGGACCTCGGCCGAGCAGTACTTC
>TRBV5-1|TRBJ2-5|.|many
CASSLDRATRQETQYF
TGCGCCAGCAGCTTGGACAGGGCAACCCGACAAGAGACCCAGTACTTC
>TRBV20-1|TRBJ1-4|TRBD1|.
CSASRTGGNEKLFF
TGCAGTGCTAGTCGGACAGGCGGTAATGAAAAACTGTTTTTT
>TRBV29-1|TRBJ1-1|.|.
CSVLTNEAFF
TGCAGCGTTCTAACAAATGAAGCTTTCTTT
>TRBV7-2|TRBJ2-1|.|.
CASSRRSGNEQFF
TGTGCCAGCAGCCGACGGTCGGGAAATGAGCAGTTCTTC
>TRBV7-3|TRBJ2-2|.|once
CASSLGLSAGELFF
TGTGCCAGCAGCTTAGGGTTATCGGCCGGGGAGCTGTTTTTT
>TRBV6-1|TRBJ2-3|TRBD1|.
CASTGQGMGTDTQYF
TGTGCCAGCACTGGACAGGGGATGGGCACAGATACGCAGTATTTT
>TRBV15|TRBJ2-5|TRBD2|.
CATSRGIAGGLETQYF
TGTGCCACCAGCAGAGGAATAGCGGGAGGTTTGGAGACCCAGTACTTC
>TRBV20-1|TRBJ2-7|.|many
CSARDPQGGFYEQYF
TGCAGTGCTAGAGATCCCCAAGGGGGTTTCTACGAGCAGTACTTC
>TRBV2|TRBJ2-1|.|.
CASIPNLDQYHEQFF
TGTGCCAGCATCCCAAATCTCGACCAGTACCATGAGCAGTTCTTC